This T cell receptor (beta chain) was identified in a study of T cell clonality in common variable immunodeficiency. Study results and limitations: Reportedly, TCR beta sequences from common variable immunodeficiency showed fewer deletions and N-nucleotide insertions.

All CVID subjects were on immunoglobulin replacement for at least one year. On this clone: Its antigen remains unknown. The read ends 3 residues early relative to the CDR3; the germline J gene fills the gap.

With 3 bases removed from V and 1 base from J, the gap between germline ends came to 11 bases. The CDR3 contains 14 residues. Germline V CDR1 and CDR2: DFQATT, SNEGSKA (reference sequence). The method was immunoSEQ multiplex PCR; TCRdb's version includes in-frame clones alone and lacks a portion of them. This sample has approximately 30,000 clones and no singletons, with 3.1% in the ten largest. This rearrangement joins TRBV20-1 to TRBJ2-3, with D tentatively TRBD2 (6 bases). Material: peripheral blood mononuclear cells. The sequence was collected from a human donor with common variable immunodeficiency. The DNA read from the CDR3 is TGCAGTGCTAGGGGAACGGGGGGCACAGATACG. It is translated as CSARGTGGTDT. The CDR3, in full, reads CSARGTGGTDTQYF.